Shown below are 27 T cell receptor beta chains from a single sample sequenced in a study of blood T cell repertoires in COVID-19. Method: immunoSEQ multiplex PCR; TCRdb's copy keeps in-frame clones and lacks some. The table includes fewer than 400,000 clones, roughly 88% detected once. The material sequenced was PBMCs or T cells enriched from blood (not recorded which). All receptors derive from a young man who had recovered from COVID-19.

Written as DNA, the CDR3 is TGTGCCAGCAGCCCGACTTATAAAGAGACCCAGTACTTC. This codes for CASSPTYKETQYF. This sequence joins TRBV11-2 and TRBJ2-5; D is unclear. Looked up from germline, CDR1 is SGHAT and CDR2 is FQNNGV. The CDR3 covers 13 residues. The ends were cut back, 5 bases at V and 3 bases at J, with 10 bases in the middle. Drawing the rest from reference TRBV11-2 and TRBJ2-5, the complete variable domain is EAGVAQSPRYKIIEKRQSVAFWCNPISGHATLYWYQQILGQGPKLLIQFQNNGVVDDSQLPKDRFSAERLKGVDSTLKIQPAKLEDSAVYLCASSPTYKETQYFGPGTRLLVL.

The chain recombines TRBV5-4 with TRBJ2-1; 8 positions agree with TRBD1. After removal of 0 bases from V and 4 bases from J, the junction contained 6 bases not matched to a gene. Germline assignment: CDR1 SGHNT and CDR2 YYREEE (reference sequence). The CDR3 covers 16 residues. The CDR3 DNA sequence: TGTGCCAGCAGCTTGGGGAGACAGGGGCGATACAATGAGCAGTTCTTC. This codes for CASSLGRQGRYNEQFF.

There are a few counts of this clone. The chain links TRBV5-1 to TRBJ2-2; 7 bases map to TRBD1. V shed 7 bases and J 2 bases; nucleotides not matched to a gene: 5. Germline lookup yields CDR1 SGHRS and CDR2 YFSETQ. The CDR3 is 14 residues long. CDR3 DNA: TGCGCCAGCGAGAGGACAGGAAACACCGGGGAGCTGTTTTTT. This translates into CASERTGNTGELFF.

This rearrangement joins TRBV2 to TRBJ1-2; 9 bases line up with TRBD1. The CDR3 contains 21 residues. Germline V gives CDR1 SNHLY, CDR2 FYNNEI. The ends lost 4 bases at V and 2 bases at J; junction bases unmatched: 23. The CDR3 region is CASSGSGDAPGQGKSNYGYTF. The CDR3, as DNA: TGTGCCAGCAGTGGATCCGGAGACGCCCCGGGACAGGGAAAATCAAACTATGGCTACACCTTC.

The chain links TRBV10-1 to TRBJ2-1; TRBD1 agrees at 7 bases. Trimming removed 3 bases from V and 9 bases from J; junction bases left unmatched: 5. Germline CDR1 is WNHNN and CDR2 is SYGVQD (reference sequence). The CDR3 totals 13 residues. The CDR3 loop is CASSDYRGSEQFF. The CDR3 DNA sequence: TGCGCCAGCAGTGACTACAGGGGAAGTGAGCAGTTCTTC.

The V and J genes are TRBV11-2 and TRBJ2-5; D may be TRBD1 (5 bases). CDR3 length equals 15 residues. CDR1 and CDR2 from the germline V gene are SGHAT and FQNNGV. V lost 4 bases to trimming and J lost 7 bases, with 19 bases between them. For the CDR3, the DNA is TGTGCCAGCAGCTCTGGAGTTGTCGGTCAGGGGACCCAGTACTTC. It yields the protein CASSSGVVGQGTQYF.

This chain uses TRBV28 with TRBJ1-1, with 11 bases that match TRBD1. V shed 2 bases and J 7 bases; nucleotides not matched to a gene: 6. Germline assignment: CDR1 MDHEN and CDR2 SYDVKM. The CDR3 extends over 15 amino acids. The CDR3 reads CASSLPGTGGYEAFF. In DNA form, the CDR3 reads TGTGCCAGCAGTTTACCCGGGACAGGGGGATATGAAGCTTTCTTT.

The chain joins TRBV18 to TRBJ2-5, with TRBD2 as a possible D gene (6 bases). V lost 2 bases and J 3 bases, leaving 10 bases between the germline ends. Germline CDR1 is KGHSH and CDR2 is LQKENI. This CDR3 has 14 residues. CDR3 DNA sequence: TGTGCCAGCTCACCATGGGAGCGGGAAGAGACCCAGTACTTC. It specifies CASSPWEREETQYF. Filled out from reference TRBV18 and TRBJ2-5, the complete variable domain reads NAGVMQNPRHLVRRRGQEARLRCSPMKGHSHVYWYRQLPEEGLKFMVYLQKENIIDESGMPKERFSAEFPKEGPSILRIQQVVRGDSAAYFCASSPWEREETQYFGPGTRLLVL.

This clone was seen repeatedly, ten times or more. The same CDR3 also results from other DNA sequences found in this sample. The chain is built from TRBV6-4 and TRBJ2-2; D is possibly TRBD1 (5 bases). Trimming stripped 0 bases from V and 3 bases from J, with 5 bases between. Germline V gene sequence: CDR1 MRHNA, CDR2 SNTAGT. The CDR3 spans 14 residues. The CDR3 DNA reads TGTGCCAGCAGTGACTCAGGGGACACCGGGGAGCTGTTTTTT. As protein: CASSDSGDTGELFF.

This clone was counted once. V is TRBV2 and J is TRBJ2-3; maybe TRBD1 (6 bases). This CDR3 region has 14 residues. Per germline, CDR1 SNHLY and CDR2 FYNNEI. Trimming shortened V by 6 bases and J by 1 base, and 11 bases separated the two germline ends. CDR3 nucleotide sequence: TGTGCCAGCAGAGACCGGACAGGCACAGATACGCAGTATTTT. Translated, it gives CASRDRTGTDTQYF.

A note on this clone: The same CDR3 can be traced to other DNA sequences in this sample. The gene calls are TRBV18 and TRBJ2-7, with TRBD1 matching 9 bases. The ends lost 6 bases at V and 1 base at J; junction bases unmatched: 4. The CDR3 is made up of 14 amino acids. CDR1 and CDR2 (germline): KGHSH, LQKENI. Written as DNA, the CDR3 is TGTGCCAGCTCCCCCGGGACAGGGTCCTACGAGCAGTACTTC. Its translation is CASSPGTGSYEQYF.

The chain recombines TRBV28 with TRBJ2-5; TRBD1 aligns across 7 bases. This CDR3 is 15 amino acids long. Unmatched junction bases numbered 10, after V lost 5 bases and J lost 4 bases. Germline lookup yields CDR1 MDHEN and CDR2 SYDVKM. The CDR3 here is CASSPLTGMGETQYF. In DNA, the CDR3 is TGTGCCAGCAGTCCACTGACAGGGATGGGAGAGACCCAGTACTTC.

The CDR3 DNA reads TGTGCCAGCAGCGACCCCCGACAGTCCGTACTGAGCTCTGGAAACACCATATATTTT. It is translated as CASSDPRQSVLSSGNTIYF. This chain connects TRBV9 to TRBJ1-3; D possibly corresponds to TRBD1 (5 bases). The CDR3 covers 19 residues. Germline lookup yields CDR1 SGDLS and CDR2 YYNGEE. The V gene lost 3 bases and the J gene lost 0 bases, with 22 bases spanning the gap.

V and J are TRBV5-4 and TRBJ2-1; 11 nucleotides align to TRBD1. Per the germline V gene, CDR1 is SGHNT and CDR2 is YYREEE (reference sequence). The CDR3 runs 15 residues. The V gene end was trimmed by 4 bases and the J gene end by 3 bases; junction bases not matched to a gene: 3. CDR3 sequence reads: CASSTGTGGYNEQFF. DNA for the CDR3: TGTGCCAGCAGCACCGGGACAGGGGGCTACAATGAGCAGTTCTTC. Variable domain in full (rest from reference TRBV5-4 and TRBJ2-1): ETGVTQSPTHLIKTRGQQVTLRCSSQSGHNTVSWYQQALGQGPQFIFQYYREEENGRGNFPPRFSGLQFPNYSSELNVNALELDDSALYLCASSTGTGGYNEQFFGPGTRLTVL.

To note about this clone: Distinct nucleotide sequences in the sample also encode this CDR3. This chain joins TRBV27 and TRBJ2-7, with 8 bases matching TRBD1. Germline values: CDR1 MNHEY, CDR2 SMNVEV (reference sequence). This CDR3 comprises 13 residues. Trimming removed 6 bases from V and 2 bases from J; junction bases left unmatched: 3. CDR3 sequence: CASSRQGPYEQYF. The CDR3 DNA sequence: TGTGCCAGCAGCCGACAGGGGCCCTACGAGCAGTACTTC.

This chain joins TRBV11-2 and TRBJ2-5, with D hard to call. This CDR3 has 14 residues. Between the trimmed V and J ends, which lost 0 bases and 2 bases, there was a span of 7 bases. Germline CDR1 is SGHAT and CDR2 is FQNNGV. Written as DNA, the CDR3 is TGTGCCAGCAGCTTAGAGAGGTGGCAAGAGACCCAGTACTTC. It specifies CASSLERWQETQYF.

The genes are TRBV7-9 and TRBJ1-1; a weak D match, TRBD1 (6 bases). V gave up 2 bases and J gave up 5 bases, with 15 bases separating them. Per the germline V gene, CDR1 is SEHNR and CDR2 is FQNEAQ (reference sequence). CDR3 length equals 15 residues. CDR3 nucleotide sequence: TGTGCCAGCAGCTTACCCGGTGCAGGGGTTACTGAAGCTTTCTTT. As protein: CASSLPGAGVTEAFF.

This clone has a handful of counts. The genes are TRBV2 and TRBJ1-2; D is unclear. CDR3 size: 14 residues. V shed 4 bases and J shed 4 bases, with 13 bases lying between them. In germline, CDR1 is SNHLY, CDR2 FYNNEI. The DNA of the CDR3 is TGTGCCAGCAGTGGGGCCTTCAAGAGCTATGGCTACACCTTC. Translated: CASSGAFKSYGYTF.

The chain carries TRBV5-1 and TRBJ1-4, with D maybe TRBD1 (5 bases). CDR1 is SGHRS and CDR2 is YFSETQ in the germline V gene. The CDR3 is made up of 13 amino acids. V was cut by 4 bases and J by 8 bases, with 12 bases left in between. For the CDR3, the DNA is TGCGCCAGCAGCGCCACAGGCGGAGAAAAACTGTTTTTT. Protein: CASSATGGEKLFF.

The sample holds one count of this clone. The genes are TRBV5-4 and TRBJ2-5, with TRBD2 matching over 11 bases. The CDR3 covers 15 residues. V was pared by 4 bases and J by 5 bases, with 7 bases of the junction left unmatched. Germline assignment: CDR1 SGHNT and CDR2 YYREEE (reference sequence). In DNA, the CDR3 is TGTGCCAGCAGCCCCACTAGCGGGGGTCTTGAGACCCAGTACTTC. It translates to CASSPTSGGLETQYF.

The chain carries TRBV6-6 and TRBJ1-4, with TRBD1 identical over 10 bases. The V gene's germline CDR1 is MNHNY and CDR2 SVGAGI (reference sequence). CDR3 length equals 15 residues. With 7 bases clipped from V and 8 bases from J, the junction kept 10 bases outside the gene matches. Written as DNA, the CDR3 is TGTGCCAGCACCGGACGACAGGGGGCGAGAGAAAAACTGTTTTTT. This gives the protein CASTGRQGAREKLFF.

This chain connects TRBV6-5 to TRBJ1-4, with D possibly matching TRBD1 (5 bases). The CDR3 is 14 residues long. The germline gives CDR1 MNHEY, CDR2 SVGAGI. V was trimmed by 2 bases and J by 7 bases, leaving 11 bases between them. CDR3 DNA: TGTGCCAGCAGTTACACGGAAACAGGTGAAAAACTGTTTTTT. Its translation is CASSYTETGEKLFF.

This chain links TRBV20-1 with TRBJ1-5, with a possible D match to TRBD1 (5 bases). CDR1 and CDR2 from the germline V gene are DFQATT and SNEGSKA (reference sequence). The CDR3 has 11 residues. The CDR3 sequence: CQGGSNQPQHF. The CDR3 bases are TGCCAGGGTGGTAGCAATCAGCCCCAGCATTTT.

The V gene is TRBV11-3, the J gene TRBJ1-1; a weak D match, TRBD1 (5 bases). The CDR3 sequence is 14 residues long. Germline V gene lookup returns CDR1 SGHNT and CDR2 YENEEA. Trimming shortened V by 1 base and J by 6 bases, and 12 bases separated the two germline ends. In nucleotides, the CDR3 is TGTGCCAGCAGCTTAGGGGTAGGGGTCGCTGAAGCTTTCTTT. It is translated as CASSLGVGVAEAFF.

The chain employs TRBV28 and TRBJ1-1; D is unresolved. The germline V gene encodes CDR1 MDHEN and CDR2 SYDVKM. CDR3 length: 11 residues. Trimming removed 8 bases at V and 7 bases at J, with 11 bases between. CDR3 amino acids: CASRSGFEAFF. The CDR3 bases are TGTGCCAGCCGATCGGGGTTTGAAGCTTTCTTT.

The chain joins TRBV28 to TRBJ1-1, with no clear D. V lost 6 bases and J lost 1, with 3 bases in between. The CDR3 runs 11 residues. CDR1 and CDR2 (germline): MDHEN, SYDVKM. The CDR3 protein is CASSRNTEAFF. Here the CDR3 DNA reads TGTGCCAGCAGCAGGAACACTGAAGCTTTCTTT.

The chain uses TRBV5-6 and TRBJ1-2; D possibly corresponds to TRBD1 (6 bases). Trimming stripped 3 bases from V and 4 bases from J, with 7 bases between. The CDR3 runs 12 residues. Germline V gene data show CDR1 as SGHDT and CDR2 as YYEEEE. CDR3 DNA: TGTGCCAGCAGCTGGACAGTCTATGGCTACACCTTC. It is translated as CASSWTVYGYTF.